Listed below are T cell receptor beta chains from one sample, sequenced in a study of breast tumors, draining lymph nodes, adjacent tissues. From the multiplex PCR reads, TCRdb called clonotypes with MiXCR, one entry per CDR3 protein. Of around 8,200 distinct CDR3 sequences listed, 74% are singletons. The sequenced sample consisted of tumor-adjacent breast tissue. These receptor sequences come from a female donor with breast cancer. Some clones in this sample may be carry-over from other donors' samples. CDR3s include the opening cysteine and the closing phenylalanine or tryptophan. Each record gives: clone size, D gene, J gene, V gene, CDR3 DNA, CDR3 protein. D genes are given only for firm matches. Only some rows state a clone size, as once, few, many or a class for expanded clones.

clone_size: .; d_call: .; j_call: TRBJ2-3; v_call: TRBV20-1; cdr3_nt: TGCAGTGCTAGAGATCTCCAGGGCGATACGCAGTATTTT; cdr3_aa: CSARDLQGDTQYF
clone_size: many; d_call: TRBD1; j_call: TRBJ2-1; v_call: TRBV2; cdr3_nt: TGTGCCAGTGGGACAGGGTATGAGCAGTTCTTC; cdr3_aa: CASGTGYEQFF
clone_size: .; d_call: .; j_call: TRBJ2-7; v_call: TRBV11-2; cdr3_nt: TGTGCCAGCAGCTTAGTAATCGGGACGCTACACGAGCAGTACTTC; cdr3_aa: CASSLVIGTLHEQYF
clone_size: .; d_call: .; j_call: TRBJ2-7; v_call: TRBV6-5; cdr3_nt: TGTGCCAGCAGTTACGACAGGATCTCCTACGAGCAGTACTTC; cdr3_aa: CASSYDRISYEQYF
clone_size: medium-sized; d_call: .; j_call: TRBJ2-2; v_call: TRBV2; cdr3_nt: TGTGCCAGCAGTGCCCGAAGGACTAACACCGGGGAGCTGTTTTTT; cdr3_aa: CASSARRTNTGELFF
clone_size: .; d_call: TRBD2; j_call: TRBJ2-7; v_call: TRBV5-1; cdr3_nt: TGCGCCAGCAGCTTCGTTGGGACTAGCGAGGGGGACGAGCAGTACTTC; cdr3_aa: CASSFVGTSEGDEQYF
clone_size: .; d_call: .; j_call: TRBJ1-6; v_call: TRBV7-2; cdr3_nt: TGTGCCAGCAGCTCTCTATATAATTCACCCCTCCACTTT; cdr3_aa: CASSSLYNSPLHF
clone_size: few; d_call: TRBD2; j_call: TRBJ2-7; v_call: TRBV20-1; cdr3_nt: TGCAGTGCTCTGCCGGGACTAGCGAACGAGCAGTACTTC; cdr3_aa: CSALPGLANEQYF
clone_size: .; d_call: .; j_call: TRBJ2-3; v_call: TRBV7-9; cdr3_nt: TGTGCCAGCAGCTACACCGGGACACTCAACACAGATACGCAGTATTTT; cdr3_aa: CASSYTGTLNTDTQYF
clone_size: .; d_call: TRBD1; j_call: TRBJ2-5; v_call: TRBV10-1; cdr3_nt: TGCGCCAGCAGTGAGGACAGGGGAGAGACCCAGTACTTC; cdr3_aa: CASSEDRGETQYF
clone_size: medium-sized; d_call: TRBD1; j_call: TRBJ1-2; v_call: TRBV20-1; cdr3_nt: TGCAGTGCTAGCAGGGGGCGTAATGGCTACACCTTC; cdr3_aa: CSASRGRNGYTF
clone_size: .; d_call: .; j_call: TRBJ2-2; v_call: TRBV24-1; cdr3_nt: TGTGCCACCAGTGATTTAGGGTCGAACACCGGGGAGCTGTTTTTT; cdr3_aa: CATSDLGSNTGELFF
clone_size: .; d_call: .; j_call: TRBJ1-6; v_call: TRBV7-8; cdr3_nt: TGTGCCAGCAGCTTAGCGAGAGGGACTAGTAATTCACCCCTCCACTTT; cdr3_aa: CASSLARGTSNSPLHF
clone_size: .; d_call: .; j_call: TRBJ1-2; v_call: TRBV19; cdr3_nt: TGTGCCAGTAGTCAGGGTGTCTATGGCTACACCTTC; cdr3_aa: CASSQGVYGYTF
clone_size: many; d_call: TRBD1; j_call: TRBJ1-5; v_call: TRBV19; cdr3_nt: TGTGCCAGTAGTCAGGGGACAGAGGGCAATCAGCCCCAGCATTTT; cdr3_aa: CASSQGTEGNQPQHF
clone_size: .; d_call: .; j_call: TRBJ2-3; v_call: TRBV20-1; cdr3_nt: TGCAGTGTTTCAGCCCAACGAGACACAGATACGCAGTATTTT; cdr3_aa: CSVSAQRDTDTQYF
clone_size: medium-sized; d_call: .; j_call: TRBJ1-3; v_call: TRBV9; cdr3_nt: TGTGCCAGCAGCGTAGCTTCGGGGGATCCTGGAAACACCATATATTTT; cdr3_aa: CASSVASGDPGNTIYF